The 11 T cell receptor beta chains presented below share a single source sample, sequenced in a study of T cells in Graves' hyperthyroidism and ophthalmopathy. TCR beta CDR3 regions were amplified from RNA. Researchers ran a first-round RT-PCR on the TCR CDR3 using the HTBI primer set. MiXCR, run by TCRdb on the multiplex PCR reads, gives a single entry per CDR3 protein. The sample lists roughly 500,000 distinct CDR3 sequences, 35% to 50% occurring once. Source material: peripheral blood or thyroid tissue (not recorded which). The source of these receptors is an adult woman with Graves' disease, either hyperthyroidism or ophthalmopathy (not recorded which).

This clonotype was detected only once. The CDR3 coding sequence is TGCAGTGCTAGAGATCGGGCAGGTTGGATCTACGAGCAGTACTTC. It is translated as CSARDRAGWIYEQYF. The chain is built from TRBV20-1 and TRBJ2-7, with D unresolved. The V gene lost 0 bases and the J gene lost 3 bases, with 15 bases spanning the gap. Germline V lookup: CDR1 DFQATT, CDR2 SNEGSKA (reference sequence). The CDR3 length is 15 residues.

This clonotype was counted ten times or more. The V and J genes are TRBV4-1 and TRBJ2-7; D unresolved. CDR1 and CDR2 from the germline V gene are MGHRA and YSYEKL. This CDR3 spans 15 amino acids. Trimming took 0 bases from V and 3 from J, leaving 12 bases between them. DNA of the CDR3: TGCGCCAGCAGCCAAGAAGCACTCTATTTCTACGAGCAGTACTTC. Protein sequence: CASSQEALYFYEQYF.

This clonotype was observed a handful of times. The rearrangement links TRBV25-1 to TRBJ1-2, with D perhaps matching TRBD1 (6 bases). The CDR3 is 11 residues long. CDR1 MGHDK and CDR2 SYGVNS come from the germline V gene. Deletions cut 8 bases from V and 13 bases from J, with 17 bases between. The CDR3 reads CASQTQGTVTF. The CDR3 bases are TGTGCCAGCCAAACACAGGGTACTGTCACCTTC.

This clonotype was counted many times. The chain uses TRBV20-1 and TRBJ2-5; 7 nucleotides agree with TRBD1. With 3 bases clipped from V and 1 base from J, the junction kept 2 bases outside the gene matches. CDR3 length: 13 amino acids. CDR1 is DFQATT and CDR2 is SNEGSKA in the germline V gene (reference sequence). This CDR3 reads CSARGQIQETQYF. CDR3 bases: TGCAGTGCTAGGGGACAGATCCAAGAGACCCAGTACTTC.

The gene calls are TRBV15 and TRBJ1-5, with a weak D call TRBD1 (5 bases). This CDR3 is 16 amino acids long. Between the trimmed V and J ends, which lost 4 bases and 1 base, there was a span of 14 bases. The germline gives CDR1 LNHNV, CDR2 YYDKDF (reference sequence). DNA for the CDR3: TGTGCCACCAGCAAGGGAGGGGCCATGAGCAATCAGCCCCAGCATTTT. It encodes CATSKGGAMSNQPQHF.

The V gene is TRBV7-2, the J gene TRBJ1-6, with 7 bases identical to TRBD1. From germline, CDR1 is SGHTA and CDR2 FQGNSA. With 6 bases clipped from V and 6 bases from J, the junction kept 5 bases outside the gene matches. This CDR3 is 14 amino acids long. Here the CDR3 DNA reads TGTGCCAGCAGGCAATCAGGGGGTAATTCACCCCTCCACTTT. Its protein is CASRQSGGNSPLHF.

This clonotype was counted ten times or more. The genes are TRBV7-9 and TRBJ1-1; unclear D gene. The CDR3 runs 13 residues. CDR1 and CDR2 (germline): SEHNR, FQNEAQ (reference sequence). Trimming took off 0 bases at V and 11 bases at J, with 13 bases between the two ends. The CDR3 is CASSLARAGNAFF. The CDR3 bases are TGTGCCAGCAGCTTAGCGAGGGCCGGGAACGCTTTCTTT.

This clonotype has at least ten counts. The chain couples TRBV7-9 to TRBJ2-7; 7 positions agree with TRBD1. The length of the CDR3 is 15 residues. From germline, CDR1 is SEHNR and CDR2 FQNEAQ (reference sequence). With V trimmed by 1 base and J by 0 bases, 3 bases remained unmatched. The chain's CDR3 is CASSLVDRASYEQYF. The CDR3 DNA follows: TGTGCCAGCAGCTTAGTTGACAGGGCCTCCTACGAGCAGTACTTC.

This clonotype has ten or more counts. V is TRBV9 and J is TRBJ1-1, with 8 bases that match TRBD1. The trim removed 3 bases at V and 0 bases at J, leaving 4 bases unmatched. The germline CDR1 and CDR2 sequences are SGDLS and YYNGEE. The CDR3 consists of 15 residues. The CDR3 nucleotides read TGTGCCAGCAGCGAATTACAGGGGGTGAACACTGAAGCTTTCTTT. This translates into CASSELQGVNTEAFF.

This clonotype was observed at least ten times. V usage is TRBV6-2 or TRBV6-3 and J usage is TRBJ1-6; weak D call: TRBD1 (6 bases). This CDR3 is 15 amino acids long. Between the trimmed V and J ends, which lost 2 bases and 6 bases, there was a span of 11 bases. CDR1 is MNHEY and CDR2 is SVGEGT in the germline V gene. CDR3 residues: CASSYTDSVNSPLHF. CDR3 in DNA: TGTGCCAGCAGTTACACGGACAGCGTTAATTCACCCCTCCACTTT.

The chain recombines TRBV10-3 with TRBJ2-5; 10 nucleotides line up with TRBD1. CDR3 length equals 10 residues. Germline V CDR1 and CDR2: ENHRY, SYGVKD. V shed 10 bases, J shed 9 bases, and the junction held 2 bases outside the gene matches. CDR3 residues: CATGQGAQYF. In nucleotides, the CDR3 is TGTGCCACCGGACAGGGGGCCCAGTACTTC.